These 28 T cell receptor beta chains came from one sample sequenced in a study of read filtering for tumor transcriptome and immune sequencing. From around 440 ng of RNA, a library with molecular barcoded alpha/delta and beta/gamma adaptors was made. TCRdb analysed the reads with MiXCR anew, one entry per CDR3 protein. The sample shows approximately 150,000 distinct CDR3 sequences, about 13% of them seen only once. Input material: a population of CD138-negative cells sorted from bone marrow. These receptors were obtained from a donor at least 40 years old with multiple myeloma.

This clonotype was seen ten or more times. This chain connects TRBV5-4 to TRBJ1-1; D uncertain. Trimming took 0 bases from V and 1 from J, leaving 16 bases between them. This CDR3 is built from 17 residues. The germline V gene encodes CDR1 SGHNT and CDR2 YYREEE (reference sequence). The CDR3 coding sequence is TGTGCCAGCAGCTTGGAGTTTGGCAGTACCAGGAACACTGAAGCTTTCTTT. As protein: CASSLEFGSTRNTEAFF.

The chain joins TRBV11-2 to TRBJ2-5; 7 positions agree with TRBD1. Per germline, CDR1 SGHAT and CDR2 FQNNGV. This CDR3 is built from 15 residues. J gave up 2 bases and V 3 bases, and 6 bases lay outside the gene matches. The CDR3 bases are TGTGCCAGCAGCTTTCTTCGGGACAGTCAAGAGACCCAGTACTTC. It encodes CASSFLRDSQETQYF.

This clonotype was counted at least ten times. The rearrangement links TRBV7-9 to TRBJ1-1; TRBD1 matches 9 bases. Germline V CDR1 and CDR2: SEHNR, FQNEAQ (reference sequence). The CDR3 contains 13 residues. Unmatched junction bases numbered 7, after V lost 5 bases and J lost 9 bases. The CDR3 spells CASSPGTGRKAFF. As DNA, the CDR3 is TGTGCCAGCAGCCCCGGGACAGGGAGAAAAGCTTTCTTT.

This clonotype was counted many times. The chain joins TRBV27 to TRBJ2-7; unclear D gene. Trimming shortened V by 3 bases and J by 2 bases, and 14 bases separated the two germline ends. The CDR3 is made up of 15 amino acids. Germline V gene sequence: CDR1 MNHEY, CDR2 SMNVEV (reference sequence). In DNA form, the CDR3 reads TGTGCCAGCAGTTTTGGTCGGCAGGAGACCTACGAGCAGTACTTC. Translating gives CASSFGRQETYEQYF.

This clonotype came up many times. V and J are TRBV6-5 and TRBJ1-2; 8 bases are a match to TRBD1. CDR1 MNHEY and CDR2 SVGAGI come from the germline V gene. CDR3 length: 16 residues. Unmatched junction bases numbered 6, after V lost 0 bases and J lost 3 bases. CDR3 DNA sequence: TGTGCCAGCAGTTACTCGGGGGACAGGTTAGACTATGGCTACACCTTC. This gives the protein CASSYSGDRLDYGYTF.

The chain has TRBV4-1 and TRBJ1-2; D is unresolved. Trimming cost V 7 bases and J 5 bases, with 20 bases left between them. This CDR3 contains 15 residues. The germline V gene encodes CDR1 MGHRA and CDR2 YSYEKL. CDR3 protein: CASNPRTAQTYGYTF. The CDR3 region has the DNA TGCGCCAGCAACCCACGGACCGCCCAGACATATGGCTACACCTTC.

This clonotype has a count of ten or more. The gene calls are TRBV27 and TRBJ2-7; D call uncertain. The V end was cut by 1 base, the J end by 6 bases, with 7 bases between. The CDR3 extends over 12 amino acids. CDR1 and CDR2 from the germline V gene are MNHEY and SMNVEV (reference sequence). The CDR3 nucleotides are TGTGCCAGCAGTTTATTTGGGCGCGAGCAGTACTTC. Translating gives CASSLFGREQYF.

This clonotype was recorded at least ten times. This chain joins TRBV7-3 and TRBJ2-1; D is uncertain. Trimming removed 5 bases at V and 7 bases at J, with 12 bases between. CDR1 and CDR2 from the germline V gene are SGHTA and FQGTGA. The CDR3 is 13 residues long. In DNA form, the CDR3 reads TGTGCCAGCAGCCCACTGGTGCAAAATGAGCAGTTCTTC. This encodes CASSPLVQNEQFF.

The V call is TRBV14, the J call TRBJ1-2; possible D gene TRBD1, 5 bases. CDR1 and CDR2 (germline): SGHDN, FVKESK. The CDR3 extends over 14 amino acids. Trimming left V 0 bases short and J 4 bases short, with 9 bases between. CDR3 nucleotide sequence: TGTGCCAGCAGCCAAGAAAGGACAAGCTATGGCTACACCTTC. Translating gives CASSQERTSYGYTF.

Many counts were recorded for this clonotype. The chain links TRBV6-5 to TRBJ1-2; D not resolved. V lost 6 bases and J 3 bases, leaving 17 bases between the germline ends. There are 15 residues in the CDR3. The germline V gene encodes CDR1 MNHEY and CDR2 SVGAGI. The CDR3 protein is CASRTQRGSHYGYTF. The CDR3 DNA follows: TGTGCCAGCAGGACCCAACGGGGTAGTCACTATGGCTACACCTTC.

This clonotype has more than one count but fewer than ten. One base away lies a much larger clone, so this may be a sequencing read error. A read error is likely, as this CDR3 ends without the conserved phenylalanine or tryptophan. For the CDR3, the DNA is TGTGCCAGCAGGCCGTTTGGACAGGGCAGGAAGCAGTTCCTC. Its protein is CASRPFGQGRKQFL. The V gene is TRBV6-6, the J gene TRBJ2-1, with TRBD1 identical over 8 bases. CDR1 and CDR2 (germline): MNHNY, SVGAGI (reference sequence). The CDR3 runs 14 residues. The junction had 12 bases not matched to a gene; V was cut back by 6 bases and J by 11 bases.

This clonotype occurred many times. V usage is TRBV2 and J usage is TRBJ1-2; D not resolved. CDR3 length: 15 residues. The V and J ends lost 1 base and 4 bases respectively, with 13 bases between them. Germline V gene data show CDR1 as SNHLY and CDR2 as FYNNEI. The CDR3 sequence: CASSEGEGSGYGYTF. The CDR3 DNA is TGTGCCAGCAGTGAAGGAGAAGGGTCCGGCTATGGCTACACCTTC.

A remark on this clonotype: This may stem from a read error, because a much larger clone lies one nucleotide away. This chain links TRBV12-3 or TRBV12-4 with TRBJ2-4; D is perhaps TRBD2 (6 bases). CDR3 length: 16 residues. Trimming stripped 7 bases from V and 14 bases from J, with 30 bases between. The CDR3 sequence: CASTLDPVRDRGVKYF. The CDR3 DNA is TGTGCCAGCACCTTGGACCCCGTCCGGGACCGCGGGGTTAAGTACTTC.

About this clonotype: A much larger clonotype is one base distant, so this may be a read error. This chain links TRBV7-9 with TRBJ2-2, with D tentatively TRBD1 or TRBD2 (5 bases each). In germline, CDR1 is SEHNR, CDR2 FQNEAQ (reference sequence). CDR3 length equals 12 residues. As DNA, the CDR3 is TGTGCCAGCAGCCCGGACACCGGGGAGCTGGTTTTT. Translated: CASSPDTGELVF.

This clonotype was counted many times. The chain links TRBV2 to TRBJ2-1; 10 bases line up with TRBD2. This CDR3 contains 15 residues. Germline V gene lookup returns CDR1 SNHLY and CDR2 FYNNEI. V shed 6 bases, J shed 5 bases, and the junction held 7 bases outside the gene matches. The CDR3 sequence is CASRRTSGGDNEQFF. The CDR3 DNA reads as TGTGCCAGCAGGCGGACTAGCGGAGGGGACAATGAGCAGTTCTTC.

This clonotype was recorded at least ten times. The CDR3 nucleotides read TGTGCCAGCAGTTCCCCCCCGGGACTAGCGGGAGCTAGCTCCTACAATGAGCAGTTCTTC. It encodes CASSSPPGLAGASSYNEQFF. The chain joins TRBV12-3 or TRBV12-4 to TRBJ2-1, with 14 bases that match TRBD2. V shed 4 bases, J shed 0 bases, and the junction held 11 bases outside the gene matches. The CDR3 consists of 20 residues.

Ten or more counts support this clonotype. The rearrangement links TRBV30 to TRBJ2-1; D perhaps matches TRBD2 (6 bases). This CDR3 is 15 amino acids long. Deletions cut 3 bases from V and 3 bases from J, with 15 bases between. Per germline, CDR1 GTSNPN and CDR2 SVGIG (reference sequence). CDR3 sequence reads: CAWRPSSAHYNEQFF. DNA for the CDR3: TGTGCCTGGAGGCCTTCTAGCGCCCACTACAATGAGCAGTTCTTC.

The CDR3 spells CASSYSRGTGVTGANVLTF. CDR3 bases: TGTGCCAGCAGTTACTCCAGGGGGACAGGGGTTACTGGGGCCAACGTCCTGACTTTC. The V call is TRBV6-5, the J call TRBJ2-6; TRBD1 matches at 10 bases. V was pared by 0 bases and J by 2 bases, with 7 bases of the junction left unmatched. The germline V gene encodes CDR1 MNHEY and CDR2 SVGAGI. This CDR3 is built from 19 residues.

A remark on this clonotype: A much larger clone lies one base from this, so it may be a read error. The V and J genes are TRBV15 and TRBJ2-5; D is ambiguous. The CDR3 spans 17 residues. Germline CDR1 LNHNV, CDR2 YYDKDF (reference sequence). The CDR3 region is CATSGDLGSVGRETQYF. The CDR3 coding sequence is TGTGCCACCAGCGGAGATCTAGGCAGTGTCGGACGAGAGACCCAGTACTTC.

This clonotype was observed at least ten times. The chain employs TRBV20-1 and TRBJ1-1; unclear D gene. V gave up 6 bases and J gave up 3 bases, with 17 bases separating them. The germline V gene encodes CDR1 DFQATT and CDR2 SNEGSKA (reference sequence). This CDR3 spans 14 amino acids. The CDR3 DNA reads TGCAGTGCCCCAAGGAGCCTCGGTTACACTGAAGCTTTCTTT. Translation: CSAPRSLGYTEAFF.

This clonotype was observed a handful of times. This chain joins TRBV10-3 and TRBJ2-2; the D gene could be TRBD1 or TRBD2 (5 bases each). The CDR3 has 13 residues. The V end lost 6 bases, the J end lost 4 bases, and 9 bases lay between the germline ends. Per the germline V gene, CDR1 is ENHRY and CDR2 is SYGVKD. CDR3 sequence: CAISGAFTGELFF. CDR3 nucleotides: TGTGCCATCAGCGGGGCATTCACCGGGGAGCTGTTTTTT.

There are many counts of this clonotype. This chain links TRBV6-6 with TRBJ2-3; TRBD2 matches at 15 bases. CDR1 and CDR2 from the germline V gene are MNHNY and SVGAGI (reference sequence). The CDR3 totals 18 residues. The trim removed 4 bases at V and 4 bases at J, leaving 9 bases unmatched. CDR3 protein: CASSFPVGLAGGADTQYF. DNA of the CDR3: TGTGCCAGCAGTTTCCCAGTGGGACTAGCGGGAGGAGCAGATACGCAGTATTTT.

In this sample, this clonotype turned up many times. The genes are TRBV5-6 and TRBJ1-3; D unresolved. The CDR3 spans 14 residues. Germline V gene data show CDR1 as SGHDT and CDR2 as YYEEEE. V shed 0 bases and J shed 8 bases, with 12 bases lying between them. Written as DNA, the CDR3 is TGTGCCAGCAGCTTGGTTTCCGCGGAATACACCATATATTTT. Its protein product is CASSLVSAEYTIYF.

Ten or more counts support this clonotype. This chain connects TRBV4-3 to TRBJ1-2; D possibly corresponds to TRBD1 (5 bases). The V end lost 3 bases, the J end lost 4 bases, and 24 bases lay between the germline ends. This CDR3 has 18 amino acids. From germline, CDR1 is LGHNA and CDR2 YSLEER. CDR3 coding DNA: TGCGCCAGCAGCCAGAACCCGATAGGGGCACAGGCATCCTATGGCTACACCTTC. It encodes CASSQNPIGAQASYGYTF.

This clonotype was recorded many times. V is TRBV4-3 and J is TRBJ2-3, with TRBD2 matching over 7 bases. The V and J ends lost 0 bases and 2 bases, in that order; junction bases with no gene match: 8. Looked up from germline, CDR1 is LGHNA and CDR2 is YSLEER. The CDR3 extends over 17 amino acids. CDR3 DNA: TGCGCCAGCAGCCAAGATCGGGAGCGGGGCCTCACAGATACGCAGTATTTT. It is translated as CASSQDRERGLTDTQYF.

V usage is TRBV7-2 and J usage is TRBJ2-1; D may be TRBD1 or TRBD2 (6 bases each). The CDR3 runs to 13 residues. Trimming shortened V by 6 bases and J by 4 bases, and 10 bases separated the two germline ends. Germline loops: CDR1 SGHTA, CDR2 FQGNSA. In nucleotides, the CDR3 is TGTGCCAGCAGTAGCGGACAGTACAATGAGCAGTTCTTC. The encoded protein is CASSSGQYNEQFF.

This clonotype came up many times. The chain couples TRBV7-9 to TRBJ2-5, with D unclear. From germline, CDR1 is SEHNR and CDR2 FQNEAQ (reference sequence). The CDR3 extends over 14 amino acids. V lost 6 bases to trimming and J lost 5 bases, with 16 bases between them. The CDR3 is CASSLSASRETQYF. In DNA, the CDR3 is TGTGCCAGCAGTCTTTCGGCGTCTCGGGAGACCCAGTACTTC.

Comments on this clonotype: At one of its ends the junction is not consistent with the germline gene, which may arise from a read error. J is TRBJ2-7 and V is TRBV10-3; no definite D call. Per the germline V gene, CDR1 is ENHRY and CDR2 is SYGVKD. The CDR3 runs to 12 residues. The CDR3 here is CAISDLRSEQYF. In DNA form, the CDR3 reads TGCGCCATCAGTGATCTCAGGTCCGAGCAGTACTTC.